These T cell receptor beta chains were read from a single sample in a study of T cell responses to AZD1222 COVID-19 vaccine. TCRdb keeps only in-frame clones here, not all; method: immunoSEQ multiplex PCR. Here the sample spans 250,000 to 300,000 clones, approximately 94% being singletons. Sequenced here: peripheral blood, sampled 28 days after the second AZD1222 dose. These receptors originate from an adult who received the AZD1222 COVID-19 vaccine. CDR3s include the opening cysteine and the closing phenylalanine or tryptophan. The D gene is left open where the match is weak. Rows give clone size only sometimes, using once, few, many, or a class for an expanded clone.

size	D	V	J	CDR3	DNA
NA	TRBD1	TRBV4-3	TRBJ1-3	CASRDRDSGNTIYF	TGCGCCAGCAGGGACAGGGATTCTGGAAACACCATATATTTT
few	TRBD1	TRBV19	TRBJ2-1	CASSNRQGASEQFF	TGTGCCAGTAGTAACCGACAGGGAGCGAGTGAGCAGTTCTTC
NA	NA	TRBV4-2	TRBJ1-1	CASSQELQVTEAFF	TGTGCCAGCAGCCAAGAACTACAGGTCACTGAAGCTTTCTTT
NA	TRBD1	TRBV29-1	TRBJ2-7	CSVRKGQGAYEQYF	TGCAGCGTCCGGAAGGGACAGGGGGCCTACGAGCAGTACTTC
NA	TRBD2	TRBV9	TRBJ2-2	CASSVGLGTSGGNTGELFF	TGTGCCAGCAGCGTAGGTCTCGGGACTAGCGGGGGTAACACCGGGGAGCTGTTTTTT
NA	NA	TRBV4-2	TRBJ2-1	CASSQDTGGPYNEQFF	TGTGCCAGCAGCCAAGATACCGGGGGGCCTTACAATGAGCAGTTCTTC
NA	TRBD2	TRBV28	TRBJ2-1	CASSGELAAYNEQFF	TGTGCCAGCAGTGGGGAACTAGCGGCTTACAATGAGCAGTTCTTC
NA	NA	TRBV20-1	TRBJ2-1	CSASGQLLGSYNEQFF	TGCAGTGCTAGTGGACAGCTACTGGGTTCCTACAATGAGCAGTTCTTC
NA	NA	TRBV24-1	TRBJ1-4	CATSDSHEKLFF	TGTGCCACCAGTGATTCACATGAAAAACTGTTTTTT
NA	NA	TRBV2	TRBJ1-1	CASARGGSTEAFF	TGTGCCAGTGCAAGGGGAGGGAGCACTGAAGCTTTCTTT
once	TRBD1	TRBV10-2	TRBJ2-7	CASRDRVQEQYF	TGCGCCAGCAGAGACAGGGTACAAGAGCAGTACTTC
NA	NA	TRBV5-4	TRBJ2-1	CASSPPRSDEQFF	TGTGCCAGCAGTCCCCCCCGTTCGGATGAGCAGTTCTTC
NA	NA	TRBV28	TRBJ1-2	CASSPYQGSGYTF	TGTGCCAGCAGTCCATACCAGGGAAGCGGCTACACCTTC
NA	TRBD1	TRBV2	TRBJ2-3	CATPSGTGLYF	TGTGCCACTCCCTCCGGGACAGGTCTATATTTT
once	NA	TRBV6-5	TRBJ1-6	CASFYGRDSPLHF	TGTGCCAGCTTTTATGGGAGGGATTCACCCCTCCACTTT
NA	NA	TRBV19	TRBJ1-5	CASSKGLAQPQHF	TGTGCCAGTAGCAAGGGGCTTGCACAGCCCCAGCATTTT
once	TRBD1	TRBV27	TRBJ1-2	CASSPQTGNYGYTF	TGTGCCAGCAGTCCTCAGACAGGGAACTATGGCTACACCTTC
NA	TRBD1	TRBV28	TRBJ1-5	CASIETGTAYSNQPQHF	TGTGCCAGCATTGAGACCGGGACAGCTTATAGCAATCAGCCCCAGCATTTT